This T cell receptor (beta chain) was observed in a study of cytomegalovirus exposure and HLA in healthy donors. Turning to the study itself: Inside one of the first data releases sat around 86 million unique TCRs taken from HLA-typed donors. Study-level results: It was reportedly the case that the classifier diagnosed cytomegalovirus status with high specificity and sensitivity. Further analysis was carried out later, and it showed several of the most significant clusters appearing linked to common viral pathogens. Indistinguishable V segments such as TRBV6-2 and TRBV6-3 were excluded.

A note on this clone: Its antigen is currently unknown.

The PCR made use of 60 Vbeta and 13 Jbeta primers. Generated by immunoSEQ multiplex PCR, the TCRdb table keeps only in-frame clones and is missing some. The sample comprises approximately 89,000 clones, roughly 80% of which are singletons, and around 10% rests with the top ten. V gave up 6 bases and J gave up 8 bases; unmatched junction bases: 1. From germline, CDR1 is MDHEN and CDR2 SYDVKM. The CDR3 spans 12 residues. The TCR sequence derives from a man aged 25-45 years in good health and CMV-seropositive. The chain couples TRBV28 to TRBJ1-6; 7 nucleotides agree with TRBD1. The source material was PBMCs. The CDR3 DNA reads TGTGCCAGCAGAACAGGGGATTCACCCCTCCACTTT. This gives the protein CASRTGDSPLHF.